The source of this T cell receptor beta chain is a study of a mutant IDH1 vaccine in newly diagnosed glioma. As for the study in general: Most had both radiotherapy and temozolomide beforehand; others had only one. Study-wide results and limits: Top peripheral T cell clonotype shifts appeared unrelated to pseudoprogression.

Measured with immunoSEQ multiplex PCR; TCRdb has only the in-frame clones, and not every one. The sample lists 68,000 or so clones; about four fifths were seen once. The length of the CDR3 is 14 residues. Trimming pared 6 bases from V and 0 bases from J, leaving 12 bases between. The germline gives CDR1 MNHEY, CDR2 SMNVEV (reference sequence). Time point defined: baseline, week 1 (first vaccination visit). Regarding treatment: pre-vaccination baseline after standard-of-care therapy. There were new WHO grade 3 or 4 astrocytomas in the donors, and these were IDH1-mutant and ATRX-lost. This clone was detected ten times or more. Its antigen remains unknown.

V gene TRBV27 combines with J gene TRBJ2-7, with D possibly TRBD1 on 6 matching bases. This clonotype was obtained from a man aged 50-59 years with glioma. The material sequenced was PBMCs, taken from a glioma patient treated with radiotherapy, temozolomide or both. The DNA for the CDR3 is TGTGCCAGCAGCTCCCCCAGGGGCTCCTACGAGCAGTACTTC. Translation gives CASSSPRGSYEQYF.